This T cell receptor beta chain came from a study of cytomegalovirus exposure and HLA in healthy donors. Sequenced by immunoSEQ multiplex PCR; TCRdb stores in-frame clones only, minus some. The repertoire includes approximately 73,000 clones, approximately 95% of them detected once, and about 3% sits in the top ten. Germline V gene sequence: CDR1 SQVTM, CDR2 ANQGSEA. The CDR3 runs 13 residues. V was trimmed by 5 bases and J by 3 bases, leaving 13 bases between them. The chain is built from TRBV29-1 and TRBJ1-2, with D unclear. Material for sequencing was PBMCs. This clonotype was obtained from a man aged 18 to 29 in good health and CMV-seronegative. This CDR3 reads CSVREPSDYGYTF. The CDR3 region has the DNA TGCAGCGTTCGGGAGCCCTCAGACTATGGCTACACCTTC. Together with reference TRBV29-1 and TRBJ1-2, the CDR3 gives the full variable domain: SAVISQKPSRDICQRGTSLTIQCQVDSQVTMMFWYRQQPGQSLTLIATANQGSEATYESGFVIDKFPISRPNLTFSTLTVSNMSPEDSSIYLCSVREPSDYGYTFGSGTRLTVV.